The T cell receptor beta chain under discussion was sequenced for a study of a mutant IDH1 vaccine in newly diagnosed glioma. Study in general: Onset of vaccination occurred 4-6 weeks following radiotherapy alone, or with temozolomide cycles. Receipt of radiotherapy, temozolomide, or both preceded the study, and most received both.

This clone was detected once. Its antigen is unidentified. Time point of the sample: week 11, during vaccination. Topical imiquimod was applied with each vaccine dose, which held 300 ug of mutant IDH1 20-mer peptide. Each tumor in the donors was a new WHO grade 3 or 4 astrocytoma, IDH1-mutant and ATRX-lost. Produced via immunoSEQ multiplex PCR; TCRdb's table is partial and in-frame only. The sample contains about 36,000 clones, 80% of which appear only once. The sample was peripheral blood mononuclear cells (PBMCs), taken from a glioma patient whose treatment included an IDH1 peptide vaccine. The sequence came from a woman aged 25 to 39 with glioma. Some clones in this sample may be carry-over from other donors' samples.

CDR3 protein: CASSYKGRGRNEQYF. The CDR3, as DNA: TGTGCCAGCAGTTACAAGGGCAGGGGGAGGAACGAGCAGTACTTC. This chain uses TRBV6-5 with TRBJ2-7, with D maybe TRBD1 (7 bases). V shed 2 bases and J shed 5 bases, with 16 bases lying between them. CDR1 and CDR2 from the germline V gene are MNHEY and SVGAGI. The CDR3 length is 15 residues.